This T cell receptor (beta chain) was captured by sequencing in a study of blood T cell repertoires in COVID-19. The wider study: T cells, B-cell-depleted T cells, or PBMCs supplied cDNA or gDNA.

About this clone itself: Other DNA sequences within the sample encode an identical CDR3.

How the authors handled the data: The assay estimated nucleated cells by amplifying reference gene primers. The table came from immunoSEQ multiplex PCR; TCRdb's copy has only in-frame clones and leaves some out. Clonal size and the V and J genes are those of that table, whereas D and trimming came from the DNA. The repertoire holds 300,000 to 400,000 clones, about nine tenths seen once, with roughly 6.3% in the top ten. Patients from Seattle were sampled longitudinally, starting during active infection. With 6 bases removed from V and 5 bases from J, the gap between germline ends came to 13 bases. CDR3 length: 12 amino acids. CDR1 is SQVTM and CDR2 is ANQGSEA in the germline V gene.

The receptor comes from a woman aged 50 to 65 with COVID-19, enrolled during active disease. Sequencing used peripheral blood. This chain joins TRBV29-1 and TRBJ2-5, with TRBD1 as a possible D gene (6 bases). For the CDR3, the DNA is TGCAGCGTCGCAGGGGTAGGGGAGACCCAGTACTTC. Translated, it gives CSVAGVGETQYF.